Below are 8 T cell receptor beta chains sequenced from a single sample in a study of shared clonotypes between healthy human individuals. Profiling relied on immunoSEQ multiplex PCR, and the TCRdb table lists in-frame clones only, not all of them. The sample holds 300,000 to 350,000 clones; around 70% are singletons and the top ten take less than 11%. The sample taken for sequencing was memory CD4+ T cells sorted from blood. The subset denotes: CD45RA-negative fraction. These receptors were obtained from a young man in good health.

The gene calls are TRBV6-5 and TRBJ2-2, with TRBD2 matching 12 bases. V trimming: 6 bases; J trimming: 5 bases; junction bases outside the gene matches: 4. Germline assignment: CDR1 MNHEY and CDR2 SVGAGI. The CDR3 runs 15 residues. The DNA for the CDR3 is TGTGCCAGCAGACTAGCGGGAGGCCCGACCGGGGAGCTGTTTTTT. Protein product: CASRLAGGPTGELFF.

J is TRBJ2-3 and V is TRBV2, with D possibly called TRBD1 or TRBD2 (5 bases each). CDR3 length equals 13 residues. The germline gives CDR1 SNHLY, CDR2 FYNNEI. Between the trimmed V and J ends, which lost 4 bases and 8 bases, there was a span of 13 bases. The CDR3 loop reads CASSGGISFTQYF. As DNA, the CDR3 is TGTGCCAGCAGTGGGGGGATTTCTTTTACGCAGTATTTT. The entire variable domain, with the rest obtained from reference TRBV2 and TRBJ2-3, is as follows: EPEVTQTPSHQVTQMGQEVILRCVPISNHLYFYWYRQILGQKVEFLVSFYNNEISEKSEIFDDQFSVERPDGSNFTLKIRSTKLEDSAMYFCASSGGISFTQYFGPGTRLTVL.

In its sample, this clone was seen a few times. The chain joins TRBV14 to TRBJ2-2; TRBD1 might be the D (5 bases). With 6 bases removed from V and 4 bases from J, the gap between germline ends came to 9 bases. Germline V gene lookup returns CDR1 SGHDN and CDR2 FVKESK. This CDR3 contains 13 residues. The DNA for the CDR3 is TGTGCCAGCAGACAGGTTCGCACCGGGGAGCTGTTTTTT. Encoded protein: CASRQVRTGELFF.

This clone showed up just once. Other DNA sequences from this sample encode an identical CDR3 as well. This sequence joins TRBV18 and TRBJ2-7; 7 nucleotides match TRBD2. V gave up 3 bases and J gave up 2 bases; unmatched junction bases: 1. The CDR3 runs 13 residues. Germline V CDR1 and CDR2: KGHSH, LQKENI. DNA of the CDR3: TGTGCCAGCTCACCCGGGGGGACCTACGAGCAGTACTTC. Protein sequence: CASSPGGTYEQYF. Looking up the rest from reference TRBV18 and TRBJ2-7 gives the full variable domain: NAGVMQNPRHLVRRRGQEARLRCSPMKGHSHVYWYRQLPEEGLKFMVYLQKENIIDESGMPKERFSAEFPKEGPSILRIQQVVRGDSAAYFCASSPGGTYEQYFGPGTRLTVT.

The CDR3 sequence is CATRLAVNYEQYF. The CDR3 DNA follows: TGTGCCACCCGACTAGCGGTAAACTACGAGCAGTACTTC. The chain links TRBV6-4 to TRBJ2-7; 9 nucleotides align to TRBD2. Germline lookup yields CDR1 MRHNA and CDR2 SNTAGT. The junction had 7 bases not matched to a gene; V was cut back by 10 bases and J by 3 bases. The CDR3 is 13 residues long.

This chain uses TRBV6-5 with TRBJ1-4; 9 bases are shared with TRBD1. Germline CDR1 is MNHEY and CDR2 is SVGAGI. Trimming at V came to 2 bases and at J to 10 bases, leaving 11 bases not matched to a gene. The CDR3 sequence is 16 residues long. The CDR3 bases are TGTGCCAGCAGTTACCCTGAACCGGGACAGGGAGGAAAACTGTTTTTT. Protein: CASSYPEPGQGGKLFF.

This chain joins TRBV5-4 and TRBJ2-1, with D possibly matching TRBD2 (6 bases). Looked up from germline, CDR1 is SGHNT and CDR2 is YYREEE (reference sequence). CDR3 length: 17 amino acids. V gave up 4 bases and J gave up 5 bases, with 22 bases separating them. CDR3 loop: CASSPAGFEGTHNEQFF. CDR3 DNA: TGTGCCAGCAGCCCCGCGGGATTTGAAGGGACTCACAATGAGCAGTTCTTC. Complete variable domain (other parts from reference TRBV5-4 and TRBJ2-1): ETGVTQSPTHLIKTRGQQVTLRCSSQSGHNTVSWYQQALGQGPQFIFQYYREEENGRGNFPPRFSGLQFPNYSSELNVNALELDDSALYLCASSPAGFEGTHNEQFFGPGTRLTVL.

The chain joins TRBV5-4 to TRBJ2-1, with a possible D match to TRBD2 (6 bases). Germline CDR1 and CDR2: SGHNT and YYREEE (reference sequence). The CDR3 spans 13 residues. Trimming pared 4 bases from V and 5 bases from J, leaving 10 bases between. CDR3 nucleotides: TGTGCCAGCAGCGCGACTAGGAACAATGAGCAGTTCTTC. Translation gives CASSATRNNEQFF.